This T cell receptor (beta chain) was recorded in a study of monozygotic twins with inflammatory bowel disease. The CDR3 has 20 residues. CDR1 and CDR2 from the germline V gene are MGHDK and SYGVNS. TCRdb reprocessed the 5' RACE reads and keeps a single row for each CDR3 protein, giving no DNA. Here the sample table reports approximately 150,000 distinct CDR3 sequences. Sequencing used blood. This TCR derives from a human donor with ulcerative colitis or Crohn's disease, or a healthy co-twin of an affected twin (not recorded which). The rearrangement joins TRBV25-1 to TRBJ2-1; with no DNA, the TCRdb D assignment of TRBD2 cannot be verified. The chain's CDR3 is CASSEYLPKDGGLSYNEQFF.